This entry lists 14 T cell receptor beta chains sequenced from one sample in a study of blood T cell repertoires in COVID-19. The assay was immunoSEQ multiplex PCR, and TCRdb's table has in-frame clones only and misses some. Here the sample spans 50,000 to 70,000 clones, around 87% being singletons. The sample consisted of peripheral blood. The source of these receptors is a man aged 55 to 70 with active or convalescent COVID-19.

CDR3 amino acids: CASSLKSGKDTQYF. The DNA of the CDR3 is TGTGCCAGCAGCTTGAAAAGCGGGAAGGATACGCAGTATTTT. The V call is TRBV5-4, the J call TRBJ2-3; TRBD2 agrees at 7 bases. This CDR3 region has 14 residues. Germline loops: CDR1 SGHNT, CDR2 YYREEE (reference sequence). V was clipped by 1 base and J by 6 bases; unmatched bases: 5. The full variable domain, in which reference TRBV5-4 and TRBJ2-3 provide the parts outside the CDR3, is ETGVTQSPTHLIKTRGQQVTLRCSSQSGHNTVSWYQQALGQGPQFIFQYYREEENGRGNFPPRFSGLQFPNYSSELNVNALELDDSALYLCASSLKSGKDTQYFGPGTRLTVL.

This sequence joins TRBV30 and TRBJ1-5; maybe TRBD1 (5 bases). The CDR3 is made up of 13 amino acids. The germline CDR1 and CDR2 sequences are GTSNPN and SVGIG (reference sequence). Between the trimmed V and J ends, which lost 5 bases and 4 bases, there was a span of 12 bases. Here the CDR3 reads CAWGSGQNQPQHF. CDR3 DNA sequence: TGTGCCTGGGGATCAGGGCAGAATCAGCCCCAGCATTTT. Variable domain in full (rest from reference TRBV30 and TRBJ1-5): SQTIHQWPATLVQPVGSPLSLECTVEGTSNPNLYWYRQAAGRGLQLLFYSVGIGQISSEVPQNLSASRPQDRQFILSSKKLLLSDSGFYLCAWGSGQNQPQHFGDGTRLSIL.

The CDR3 DNA reads as TGTGCCAGCAGCCGAGCGGACGGTGAAGCTTTCTTT. It specifies CASSRADGEAFF. V gene TRBV7-9 combines with J gene TRBJ1-1; D gene ambiguous. Trimming cost V 5 bases and J 7 bases, with 11 bases left between them. This CDR3 has 12 residues. Per germline, CDR1 SEHNR and CDR2 FQNEAQ (reference sequence).

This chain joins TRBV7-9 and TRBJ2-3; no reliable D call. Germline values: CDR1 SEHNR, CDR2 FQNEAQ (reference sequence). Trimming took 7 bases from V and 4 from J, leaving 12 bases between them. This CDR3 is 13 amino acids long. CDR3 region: CASTVFGPDTQYF. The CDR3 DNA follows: TGTGCCAGCACCGTCTTTGGGCCAGATACGCAGTATTTT.

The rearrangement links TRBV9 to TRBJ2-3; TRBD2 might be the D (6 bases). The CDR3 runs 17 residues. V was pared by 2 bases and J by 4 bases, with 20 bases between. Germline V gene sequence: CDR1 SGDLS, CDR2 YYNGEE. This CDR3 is CASSVGSAGSFADTQYF. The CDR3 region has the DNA TGTGCCAGCAGCGTGGGCTCGGCGGGGTCTTTCGCAGATACGCAGTATTTT. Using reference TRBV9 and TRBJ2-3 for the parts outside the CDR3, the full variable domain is DSGVTQTPKHLITATGQRVTLRCSPRSGDLSVYWYQQSLDQGLQFLIQYYNGEERAKGNILERFSAQQFPDLHSELNLSSLELGDSALYFCASSVGSAGSFADTQYFGPGTRLTVL.

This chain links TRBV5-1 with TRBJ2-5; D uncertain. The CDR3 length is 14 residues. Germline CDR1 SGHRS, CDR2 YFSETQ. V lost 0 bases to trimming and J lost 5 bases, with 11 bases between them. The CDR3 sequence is CASSLAQRVETQYF. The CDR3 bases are TGCGCCAGCAGCTTGGCCCAACGGGTGGAGACCCAGTACTTC.

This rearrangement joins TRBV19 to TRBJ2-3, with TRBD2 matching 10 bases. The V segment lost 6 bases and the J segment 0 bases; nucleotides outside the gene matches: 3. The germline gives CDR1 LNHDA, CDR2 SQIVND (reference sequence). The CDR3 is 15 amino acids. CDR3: CASSQLAGSTDTQYF. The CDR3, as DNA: TGTGCCAGTAGCCAACTAGCGGGGAGCACAGATACGCAGTATTTT.

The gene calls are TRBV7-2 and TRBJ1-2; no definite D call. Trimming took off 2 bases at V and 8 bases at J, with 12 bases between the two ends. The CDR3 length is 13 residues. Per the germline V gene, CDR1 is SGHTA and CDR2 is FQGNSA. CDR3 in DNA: TGTGCCAGCAGCTTAAGAACAGAGAAGGGCTACACCTTC. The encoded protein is CASSLRTEKGYTF.

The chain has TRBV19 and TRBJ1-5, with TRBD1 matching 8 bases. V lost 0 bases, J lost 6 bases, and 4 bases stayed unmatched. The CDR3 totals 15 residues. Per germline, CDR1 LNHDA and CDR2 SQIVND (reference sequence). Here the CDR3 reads CASSIEGQGGQPQHF. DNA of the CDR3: TGTGCCAGTAGTATAGAAGGACAGGGCGGTCAGCCCCAGCATTTT.

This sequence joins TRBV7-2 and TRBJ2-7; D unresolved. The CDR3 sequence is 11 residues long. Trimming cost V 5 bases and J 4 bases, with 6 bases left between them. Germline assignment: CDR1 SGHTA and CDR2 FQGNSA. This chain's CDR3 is CASSPFYEQYF. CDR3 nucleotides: TGTGCCAGCAGCCCCTTTTACGAGCAGTACTTC.

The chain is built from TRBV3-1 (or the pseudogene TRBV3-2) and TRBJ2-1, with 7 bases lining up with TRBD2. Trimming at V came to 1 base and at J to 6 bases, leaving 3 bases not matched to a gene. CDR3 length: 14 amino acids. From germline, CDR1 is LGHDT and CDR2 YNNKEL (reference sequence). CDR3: CASSQGLAGNEQFF. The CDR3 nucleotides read TGTGCCAGCAGCCAAGGACTAGCAGGCAATGAGCAGTTCTTC.

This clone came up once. The CDR3 DNA is TGCGCCAGCAGCAGGGACAGCACCTATGGCTACACCTTC. As protein: CASSRDSTYGYTF. The chain employs TRBV5-1 and TRBJ1-2, with 7 bases lining up with TRBD1. The CDR3 length is 13 residues. J lost 4 bases, V lost 4 bases, and 4 bases had no gene match. Per germline, CDR1 SGHRS and CDR2 YFSETQ.

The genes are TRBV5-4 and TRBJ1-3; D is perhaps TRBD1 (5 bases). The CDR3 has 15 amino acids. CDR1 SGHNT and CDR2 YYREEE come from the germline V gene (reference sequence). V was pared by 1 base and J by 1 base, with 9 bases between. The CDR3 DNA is TGTGCCAGCAGCTTGAGTCAGGGATCTGGAAACACCATATATTTT. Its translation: CASSLSQGSGNTIYF.

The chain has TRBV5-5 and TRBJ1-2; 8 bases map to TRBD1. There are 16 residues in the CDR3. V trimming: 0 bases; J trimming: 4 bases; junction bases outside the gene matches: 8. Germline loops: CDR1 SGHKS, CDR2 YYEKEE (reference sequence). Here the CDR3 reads CASSLGPRTGPYGYTF. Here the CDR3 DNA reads TGTGCCAGCAGCTTGGGTCCCCGGACAGGGCCCTATGGCTACACCTTC.